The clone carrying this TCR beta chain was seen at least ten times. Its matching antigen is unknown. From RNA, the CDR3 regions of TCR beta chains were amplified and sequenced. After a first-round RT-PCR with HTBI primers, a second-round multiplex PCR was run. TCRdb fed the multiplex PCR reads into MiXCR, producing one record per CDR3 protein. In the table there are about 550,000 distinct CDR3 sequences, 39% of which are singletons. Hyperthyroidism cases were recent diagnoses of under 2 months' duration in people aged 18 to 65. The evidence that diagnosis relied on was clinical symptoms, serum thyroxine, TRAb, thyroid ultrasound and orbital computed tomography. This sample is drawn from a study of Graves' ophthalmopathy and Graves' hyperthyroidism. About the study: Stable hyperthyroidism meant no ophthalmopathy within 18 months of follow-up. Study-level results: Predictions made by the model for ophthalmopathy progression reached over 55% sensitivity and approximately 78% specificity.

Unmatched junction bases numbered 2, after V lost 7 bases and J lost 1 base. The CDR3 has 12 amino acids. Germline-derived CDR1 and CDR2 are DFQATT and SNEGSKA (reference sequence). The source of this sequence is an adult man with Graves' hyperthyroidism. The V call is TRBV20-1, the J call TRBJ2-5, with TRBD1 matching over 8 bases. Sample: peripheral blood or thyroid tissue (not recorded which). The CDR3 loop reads CSVQGAQETQYF. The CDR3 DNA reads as TGCAGTGTTCAGGGGGCCCAAGAGACCCAGTACTTC.